Reported below is one T cell receptor (beta chain). Its antigen remains unknown. These data belong to a study of cytomegalovirus exposure and HLA in healthy donors. About the study: A previous analysis identified around 120 million unique TCR beta sequences derived from some 170 million T cells. The study, taken as a whole, reports: An analysis was carried out at a later point. It showed that HLA-associated TCR beta chains were more clonally expanded than equally common non-associated chains. An Asian-associated ancestry cluster reportedly showed fewer N-insertions than the approximately 660-donor mean in a later analysis.

CDR1 is SNHLY and CDR2 is FYNNEI in the germline V gene. Trimming took off 4 bases at V and 5 bases at J, with 14 bases between the two ends. This CDR3 has 14 residues. The PCR contained 60 Vbeta and 13 Jbeta primers. The method was immunoSEQ multiplex PCR; TCRdb's version includes in-frame clones alone and lacks a portion of them. This table holds about 130,000 clones, about 74% found once. This TCR was recovered from a woman between 50 and 59 years old in good health and CMV-seropositive. The J gene is TRBJ1-1, the V gene TRBV2; no reliable D call. Material: PBMCs. This CDR3 is CASSARTGRTEAFF. The CDR3 DNA reads TGTGCCAGCAGTGCGAGGACGGGGAGGACTGAAGCTTTCTTT.